A selection of T cell receptor beta chains follows, all from one sample in a study of cytomegalovirus exposure and HLA in healthy donors. Clones were sequenced by immunoSEQ multiplex PCR, and TCRdb holds only the in-frame ones, with some missing. The table records about 100,000 clones, around 76% of them present only once. Source material: PBMCs. The receptors come from a man aged 40-49 years in good health and CMV-seropositive. The CDR3 runs from the conserved cysteine through the conserved F or W. A D gene is named only where the DNA matches it firmly. Size values are once, few and many counts, or a class for expanded clones, and some rows have none.

abundance: -; v_gene: TRBV9; j_gene: TRBJ1-2; d_gene: -; CDR3nt: TGTGCCAGCAGCGGCTCCACGGACAGAAGCTATGGCTACACCTTC; CDR3aa: CASSGSTDRSYGYTF
abundance: -; v_gene: TRBV11-3; j_gene: TRBJ2-1; d_gene: TRBD2; CDR3nt: TGTGCCAGCAGCTTAGGACTAGCGGGAGGTGTCAACAATGAGCAGTTCTTC; CDR3aa: CASSLGLAGGVNNEQFF
abundance: -; v_gene: TRBV16; j_gene: TRBJ2-1; d_gene: TRBD1; CDR3nt: TGTGCCAGCAGCCAATACCAGGGGACAGGGGGCTACAATGAGCAGTTCTTC; CDR3aa: CASSQYQGTGGYNEQFF
abundance: -; v_gene: TRBV4-1; j_gene: TRBJ2-7; d_gene: TRBD2; CDR3nt: TGCGCCAGCAGCCAAGTTAAGGGAGGGTCGAAAGAGCAGTACTTC; CDR3aa: CASSQVKGGSKEQYF
abundance: few; v_gene: TRBV4-1; j_gene: TRBJ1-5; d_gene: -; CDR3nt: TGCGCCAGCAGCCAAGAGTCGGCGGGAAATCAGCCCCAGCATTTT; CDR3aa: CASSQESAGNQPQHF
abundance: -; v_gene: TRBV19; j_gene: TRBJ1-4; d_gene: -; CDR3nt: TGTGCCAGTACCCCTGGGCTCCGGATGGGGTCGCCAGGGGAAAAACTGTTTTTT; CDR3aa: CASTPGLRMGSPGEKLFF
abundance: -; v_gene: TRBV21-1; j_gene: TRBJ2-2; d_gene: -; CDR3nt: TGTGCCAGCAGCCCTCGACTAGCGGGAGGAACGCACTCCACCGGGGAGCTGTTTTTT; CDR3aa: CASSPRLAGGTHSTGELFF
abundance: -; v_gene: TRBV28; j_gene: TRBJ1-2; d_gene: TRBD1; CDR3nt: TGTGCCAGCAACTTTGGGCATCAGGGGACAGGGGGCGGCTATGGCTACACCTTC; CDR3aa: CASNFGHQGTGGGYGYTF
abundance: -; v_gene: TRBV5-4; j_gene: TRBJ2-7; d_gene: TRBD1; CDR3nt: TGTGCCAGCAGCCTTAATACAGGGGCTTGGTACGAGCAGTACTTC; CDR3aa: CASSLNTGAWYEQYF
abundance: -; v_gene: TRBV5-1; j_gene: TRBJ1-1; d_gene: -; CDR3nt: TGCGCCAGCAGCTGGGACGGGAGGAACACTGAAGCTTTCTTT; CDR3aa: CASSWDGRNTEAFF
abundance: -; v_gene: TRBV27; j_gene: TRBJ2-1; d_gene: TRBD1; CDR3nt: TGTGCCAGCAGTCCCCGGTCCGGGACAGTCAACTATGAGCAGTTCTTC; CDR3aa: CASSPRSGTVNYEQFF
abundance: -; v_gene: TRBV5-1; j_gene: TRBJ2-7; d_gene: TRBD2; CDR3nt: TGCGCCAGCAGCTTCTGGACTAGCGGCTACGAGCAGTACTTC; CDR3aa: CASSFWTSGYEQYF
abundance: -; v_gene: TRBV11-3; j_gene: TRBJ2-7; d_gene: -; CDR3nt: TGTGCCAGCAGCTTAGTTACTTCAGGCGAGCAGTACTTC; CDR3aa: CASSLVTSGEQYF
abundance: few; v_gene: TRBV9; j_gene: TRBJ2-3; d_gene: TRBD2; CDR3nt: TGTGCCAGCAGCGTAGGAGCGGGGGGCCTCACAGATACGCAGTATTTT; CDR3aa: CASSVGAGGLTDTQYF
abundance: -; v_gene: TRBV5-6; j_gene: TRBJ1-2; d_gene: -; CDR3nt: TGTGCCAGCAGCTTGGTCCACGGGGACTATGGCTACACCTTC; CDR3aa: CASSLVHGDYGYTF
abundance: -; v_gene: TRBV4-1; j_gene: TRBJ2-7; d_gene: TRBD2; CDR3nt: TGCGCCAGCAGCCAGGAGAGACTAGCGGGAGGTGGGGAGCAGTACTTC; CDR3aa: CASSQERLAGGGEQYF
abundance: once; v_gene: TRBV7-6; j_gene: TRBJ2-7; d_gene: -; CDR3nt: TGTGCCAGCAGCTTAGGGGGAGACTCCTACGAGCAGTACTTC; CDR3aa: CASSLGGDSYEQYF
abundance: -; v_gene: TRBV12-5; j_gene: TRBJ1-3; d_gene: -; CDR3nt: TGTGCTAGTGGTTTGGGACAGACTGGAAACACCATATATTTT; CDR3aa: CASGLGQTGNTIYF
abundance: -; v_gene: TRBV28; j_gene: TRBJ2-7; d_gene: -; CDR3nt: TGTGCCAGCAGTCAAGTCGGATCGGGTATACCCTACGAGCAGTACTTC; CDR3aa: CASSQVGSGIPYEQYF
abundance: -; v_gene: TRBV25-1; j_gene: TRBJ1-2; d_gene: TRBD1; CDR3nt: TGTGCCAGCAGTGAGGGTGGTAGGACAGGGACGAATGGCTACACCTTC; CDR3aa: CASSEGGRTGTNGYTF